The 5 T cell receptor beta chains reported below all come from one sample, sequenced in a study of human T cells and chemical hapten exposure. The library labeled individual cDNA molecules by adding unique molecular identifiers to them. Via MiXCR, TCRdb re-called the reads, giving one row per CDR3 protein. The sample includes fewer than 150,000 distinct CDR3 sequences, 8.5% to 9% of them seen just once. The starting material, unfractionated whole blood, was used for total RNA extraction. The sample was whole blood. The origin of the receptors is a human donor in good health. Some clones in this sample may be carry-over from other donors' samples.

This clonotype has just a few counts. V gene TRBV6-6 combines with J gene TRBJ2-1; D is uncertain. CDR1 is MNHNY and CDR2 is SVGAGI in the germline V gene (reference sequence). V was trimmed by 4 bases and J by 8 bases, leaving 12 bases between them. This CDR3 has 13 amino acids. The CDR3: CASSSRAAYEQFF. For the CDR3, the DNA is TGTGCCAGCAGTTCACGGGCGGCCTATGAGCAGTTCTTC.

This chain connects TRBV28 to TRBJ2-7; possibly TRBD1 or TRBD2 for D (5 bases each). The germline V gene encodes CDR1 MDHEN and CDR2 SYDVKM. V lost 7 bases and J lost 3, with 19 bases in between. This CDR3 region has 15 residues. The CDR3 coding sequence is TGTGCCAGCAATACCGTTTCGGGACGGGGCTACGAGCAGTACTTC. As protein: CASNTVSGRGYEQYF.

This clonotype came up many times. DNA of the CDR3: TGCGCCAGCAGCAGTAGGTCTGGCTACACCTTC. Its protein is CASSSRSGYTF. The chain combines TRBV4-1 with TRBJ1-2; D gene uncertain. Germline V gives CDR1 MGHRA, CDR2 YSYEKL. The CDR3 is 11 amino acids. V was cut by 5 bases and J by 7 bases, with 8 bases left in between.

The chain combines TRBV3-1 with TRBJ1-1; tentative D call: TRBD1 (6 bases). V lost 4 bases and J lost 4, with 10 bases in between. Germline CDR1 reads LGHDT; CDR2 reads YNNKEL (reference sequence). The CDR3 contains 13 residues. This CDR3 reads CASSRRTVTEAFF. The CDR3 DNA reads TGTGCCAGCAGCCGTAGGACAGTCACTGAAGCTTTCTTT.

This rearrangement joins TRBV6-2 or TRBV6-3 to TRBJ2-3; unclear D gene. Germline V CDR1 and CDR2: MNHEY, SVGEGT. This CDR3 is built from 13 residues. V dropped 2 bases and J dropped 3 bases, with 6 bases sitting between them. The CDR3 nucleotides read TGTGCCAGCAGTTACGAGTCTACAGATACGCAGTATTTT. Its translation is CASSYESTDTQYF.